This entry is about one T cell receptor (beta chain). Antigen specificity is unknown. Primers for the PCR totalled 60 Vbeta and 13 Jbeta. Sequenced by immunoSEQ multiplex PCR; TCRdb stores in-frame clones only, minus some. The sample has about 160,000 clones, approximately 80% seen once. This sample is drawn from a study of cytomegalovirus exposure and HLA in healthy donors. General observations from the study: A later analysis linked a missense variant in DCLRE1C to the trimming of TCR beta V and J genes.

Deletions cut 5 bases from V and 6 bases from J, with 13 bases between. From germline, CDR1 is MNHEY and CDR2 SVGAGI. This CDR3 contains 13 residues. This sequence was found in a boy aged 2 to 10 in good health and CMV-seronegative. The chain is built from TRBV6-5 and TRBJ1-1, with a weak D call TRBD1 (5 bases). Sequenced input: PBMCs. In DNA, the CDR3 is TGTGCCAGCAGTAACCCAGGGAGGTCTGAAGCTTTCTTT. Translation: CASSNPGRSEAFF.